This TCR beta chain stems from a study of cytotoxic CD8 clonotypes in ibrutinib-treated CLL. Overall study: After a median of almost 70 months, about 14 patients stayed remitted and around twelve progressed; responses had been partial in some 25 and complete in 2.

Trimming removed 1 base at V and 3 bases at J, with 4 bases between. Germline assignment: CDR1 MDHEN and CDR2 SYDVKM. The CDR3 totals 12 residues. Investigators sought sequencing depths of between 1 in 200,000 and 1 in 1 million T cells. Libraries were prepared by immunoSEQ multiplex PCR; TCRdb keeps only in-frame clonotypes and omits some of them. This table holds around 310,000 clones, roughly 85% found once. A note on this clone: At the DNA level, this CDR3 is encoded by other sequences in the same sample as well.

Source: PBMCs, taken before ibrutinib treatment. The clonotype originates from a human donor with chronic lymphocytic leukemia. V usage is TRBV28 and J usage is TRBJ2-7, with no clear D. The CDR3 DNA is TGTGCCAGCAGTTTATCTCTCTACGAGCAGTACTTC. Its translation is CASSLSLYEQYF.